This T cell receptor beta chain was observed in a study of OX40 agonist ivuxolimab in advanced cancers. Study details: Patient treatment consisted of intravenous ivuxolimab administration every 2 weeks at 0.01 to 10 mg/kg. Prior anti-PD-1, anti-PD-L1 or anti-CTLA-4 therapy did not bar entry, and about 40% had some. Study-wide results and caveats: CD4+ and CD8+ T cells in blood underwent clonal expansion by week 6 at 0.1 to 3.0 mg/kg. On average, CD8+ T cells showed a greater number of expanded clones than CD4+.

Concerning this clone: What it binds is unknown.

CDR1 MNHEY and CDR2 SVGAGI come from the germline V gene. The CDR3 covers 10 residues. Some clones are missing from TCRdb's copy, which holds only in-frame ones; the method was immunoSEQ multiplex PCR. The sample lists some 15,000 clones; around 85% were seen once. Specimen: CD4+ or CD8+ T cells sorted from blood, collected in a trial of the OX40 agonist ivuxolimab. This clonotype was obtained from an adult with an advanced solid tumor such as melanoma, head and neck, liver or kidney cancer. The chain carries TRBV6-5 and TRBJ2-7; D is unresolved. CDR3 sequence: CSVGTYEQYF. The CDR3 coding sequence is TGTAGTGTCGGAACCTACGAGCAGTACTTC.